Listed below are T cell receptor beta chains from one sample, sequenced in a study of T cells after yellow fever vaccination. TCRdb redid the calling of the 5' RACE reads with MiXCR, one entry per CDR3 protein. In the table there are about 340,000 distinct CDR3 sequences, approximately 12% of which are singletons. Sequencing was performed on CD4+ T cells sorted from PBMCs, taken 15 days after the yellow fever booster vaccination. These receptors were taken from a man between 18 and 35 years old who received the YFV17D yellow fever vaccine. The CDR3 runs from the conserved cysteine through the conserved F or W. D genes are given only for firm matches. Clone size is given for some rows only: seen once, a few or many times, or a class if the clone is expanded.

-	TRBV7-2	many	TRBJ2-5	TGTGCCAGCAGCTTAGAGGGGGGGCAAGAGACCCAGTACTTC	CASSLEGGQETQYF
-	TRBV24-1	-	TRBJ2-5	TGTGCCACCAGTGATTCGACCTCAGAGGGAGAGACCCAGTACTTC	CATSDSTSEGETQYF
-	TRBV6-6	once	TRBJ1-5	TGTGCCAGCAGTTACTCGGCCCCTAATCAGCCCCAGCATTTT	CASSYSAPNQPQHF
-	TRBV15	-	TRBJ2-1	TGTGCCACCAGCAGAGATAGGAGGCAGAATGAGCAGTTCTTC	CATSRDRRQNEQFF
-	TRBV20-1	-	TRBJ1-1	TGCAGTGCTAGATGGGGGGCCAAGAACACTGAAGCTTTCTTT	CSARWGAKNTEAFF
TRBD2	TRBV7-9	few	TRBJ2-2	TGTGCCAGCGTAACGGGGGGGCCCTACACCGGGGAGCTGTTTTTT	CASVTGGPYTGELFF
-	TRBV20-1	many	TRBJ2-7	TGCAGTGCTAGAAGCGTCCTTAGCTACGAGCAGTACTTC	CSARSVLSYEQYF
-	TRBV6-1	many	TRBJ2-3	TGTGCCAGCAGTGGAGACTGGAGCCGACAGTCAGATACGCAGTATTTT	CASSGDWSRQSDTQYF
-	TRBV7-3	-	TRBJ2-7	TGTGCCAGCAGCCCGAACGCGGGGCAGGTCTACGAGCAGTACTTC	CASSPNAGQVYEQYF
TRBD2	TRBV3-1	few	TRBJ2-1	TGTGCCAGCAGTCGACTAGCGGGGCACAATGAGCAGTTCTTC	CASSRLAGHNEQFF
TRBD1	TRBV29-1	-	TRBJ2-1	TGCAGCGTTGCCCGAGTGGGACAGGGGGCCAAGAATGAGCAGTTCTTC	CSVARVGQGAKNEQFF
-	TRBV6-5	-	TRBJ2-1	TGTGCCAGCAGTAAACAGGGACGCGTCAATGAGCAGTTCTTC	CASSKQGRVNEQFF
-	TRBV27	-	TRBJ1-1	TGTGCCAGCAGTCAGGGTACCCGAACAGGTGAAGCTTTCTTT	CASSQGTRTGEAFF
TRBD1	TRBV5-6	-	TRBJ2-1	TGTGCCAGCAGCTTGGGGCTGACAGGGGGAGGTAATGAGCAGTTCTTC	CASSLGLTGGGNEQFF
-	TRBV10-3	-	TRBJ2-1	TGTGCCATCAGTGGGTCTAGTGGGGAGTTGAACAATGAGCAGTTCTTC	CAISGSSGELNNEQFF
TRBD2	TRBV24-1	-	TRBJ2-3	TGTGCCACCCTGGGGGAGGGAGCAGATACGCAGTATTTT	CATLGEGADTQYF
-	TRBV5-1	many	TRBJ2-3	TGCGCCAGCTCTCTTGGACACTCAGTTGATACGCAGTATTTT	CASSLGHSVDTQYF
-	TRBV20-1	-	TRBJ2-2	TGCAGTGCTAGAGATCCCAGAGCAAGCACCGGGGAGCTGTTTTTT	CSARDPRASTGELFF
-	TRBV2	-	TRBJ1-5	TGTGCCAGCAACATAAGGGGAAATCAGCCCCAGCATTTT	CASNIRGNQPQHF
-	TRBV7-6	-	TRBJ1-5	TGTGCCAGCAGTACCTCGAGTAGCAATCAGCCCCAGCATTTT	CASSTSSSNQPQHF
-	TRBV25-1	few	TRBJ1-4	TGTGCCAGCAGTGGACAGGTTTTGCGGGAAAAACTGTTTTTT	CASSGQVLREKLFF
-	TRBV7-7	few	TRBJ2-5	TGTGCTAGCACCGAGGGGGACCAAGAGACCCAGTACTTC	CASTEGDQETQYF
TRBD1	TRBV24-1	few	TRBJ1-5	TGTGCCACCAGTGATCCGAGGACAGGGGATCAGCCCCAGCATTTT	CATSDPRTGDQPQHF
-	TRBV29-1	few	TRBJ2-5	TGCAGCGCGGGGAGTGGAGAGACCCAGTACTTC	CSAGSGETQYF
TRBD1	TRBV28	few	TRBJ1-1	TGTGCCAGCAACGCCGGACAGGGCGGTGAAGCTTTCTTT	CASNAGQGGEAFF
-	TRBV11-1	-	TRBJ1-2	TGTGCCAGCAGCTTAGGCCAGCCGGGGGTCCCGTCTGGCTACACCTTC	CASSLGQPGVPSGYTF
TRBD1	TRBV5-1	-	TRBJ1-6	TGCGCCAGCAGCTTGGTTGCCAGGGGGCTACCTTCACCCCTCCACTTT	CASSLVARGLPSPLHF
TRBD2	TRBV5-1	few	TRBJ2-7	TGCGCCAGCAGCTTGGGCACTAGCGGATACGAGCAGTACTTC	CASSLGTSGYEQYF
TRBD1	TRBV20-1	-	TRBJ1-4	TGCAGTGCTAGAGAACCTCGGGGACAGCATAATGAAAAACTGTTTTTT	CSAREPRGQHNEKLFF
-	TRBV5-6	-	TRBJ1-4	TGTGCCAGCAGCCCAAAGGACTGGTTGGGGAGTGAAAAACTGTTTTTT	CASSPKDWLGSEKLFF
-	TRBV5-1	few	TRBJ1-1	TGCGCCAGCAGCTTGGGAGGCCTTTATAACACTGAAGCTTTCTTT	CASSLGGLYNTEAFF
TRBD2	TRBV20-1	few	TRBJ2-7	TGCAGTGCTAGGGGCGGGGCAGCGGGGATCTACGAGCAGTACTTC	CSARGGAAGIYEQYF
-	TRBV5-1	few	TRBJ1-1	TGCGCCAGCTCTACCTTACAGGGTAATAGGAACACTGAAGCTTTCTTT	CASSTLQGNRNTEAFF
-	TRBV20-1	few	TRBJ2-5	TGCAGTGCTAGAGAAGCTAGAACACAAGAGACCCAGTACTTC	CSAREARTQETQYF
-	TRBV21-1	-	TRBJ1-5	TGTGCCAGCACCAGGGGCCCGGTGGGTCACTATCAGCCCCAGCATTTT	CASTRGPVGHYQPQHF
-	TRBV7-3	many	TRBJ1-1	TGTGCCAGCAGCCCTGGCCACAACACTGAAGCTTTCTTT	CASSPGHNTEAFF
TRBD2	TRBV9	few	TRBJ2-3	TGTGCCAGCAGCGTAGCGGGGGGGCTCACAGATACGCAGTATTTT	CASSVAGGLTDTQYF
TRBD1	TRBV12-3/TRBV12-4	-	TRBJ1-3	TGTGCCAGCACCCCAACCCAGGGGGTGAGCTCTGGAAACACCATATATTTT	CASTPTQGVSSGNTIYF
-	TRBV12-3/TRBV12-4	few	TRBJ1-3	TGTGCCAGCAGTTTATATACAGTGCCAGGAAACACCATATATTTT	CASSLYTVPGNTIYF
-	TRBV6-4	-	TRBJ1-2	TGTGCCAGCAGTGAAACACAGGGCTATGGCTACACCTTC	CASSETQGYGYTF
-	TRBV2	few	TRBJ2-3	TGTGCCAGCAGTAAACATCTGCTGGGAACAGATACGCAGTATTTT	CASSKHLLGTDTQYF
TRBD1	TRBV5-4	few	TRBJ2-7	TGTGCCAGCAGCTTGTCCGGGACAGCCCTCGGGGAGTACTTC	CASSLSGTALGEYF
-	TRBV6-1	many	TRBJ2-4	TGTGCCAGCAGTGAGAGGTACGCCAAAAACATTCAGTACTTC	CASSERYAKNIQYF
TRBD2	TRBV11-2	-	TRBJ2-5	TGTGCCAGCAGCCCACTCGGGGGGGGTCAAGAGACCCAGTACTTC	CASSPLGGGQETQYF
-	TRBV5-1	-	TRBJ1-1	TGCGCCAGCAACCCAGTCTCGAACACTGAAGCTTTCTTT	CASNPVSNTEAFF
TRBD1	TRBV7-2	few	TRBJ2-3	TGTGCCAGCAGCTTCCCGGGACAGGGGCCAGATACGCAGTATTTT	CASSFPGQGPDTQYF
TRBD1	TRBV9	once	TRBJ1-2	TGTGCCAGCAGCGGAGGCAGGGGGGCGAGTGGCTACACCTTC	CASSGGRGASGYTF
TRBD1	TRBV12-3/TRBV12-4	few	TRBJ1-1	TGTGCCAGCAGTACACAGGGGGTTAACACTGAAGCTTTCTTT	CASSTQGVNTEAFF
-	TRBV7-8	-	TRBJ1-1	TGTGCCAGCAGCTTCAAGCTTGAAGCTTTCTTT	CASSFKLEAFF
TRBD2	TRBV16	-	TRBJ2-1	TGTGCCAGCAGCCAATTTCCTAGCGGGGGGTCGCAGTTCTTC	CASSQFPSGGSQFF
-	TRBV5-4	-	TRBJ1-2	TGTGCCAGCAGCTTGGATGGGGAATACGGCTACACCTTC	CASSLDGEYGYTF
-	TRBV6-5	many	TRBJ2-5	TGTGCCAGCAGTCCCATGGGGCTTGAGACCCAGTACTTC	CASSPMGLETQYF
TRBD1	TRBV29-1	few	TRBJ2-3	TGCAGCGTTCGGACAGGGGCGGATACGCAGTATTTT	CSVRTGADTQYF
-	TRBV4-3	few	TRBJ2-3	TGCGCCAGCAGCCAAGATCTGCCCGGACAGAGCACAGATACGCAGTATTTT	CASSQDLPGQSTDTQYF
-	TRBV12-3/TRBV12-4	many	TRBJ1-5	TGTGCCAGCAGTTTCGATCGCAATCAGCCCCAGCATTTT	CASSFDRNQPQHF
TRBD2	TRBV9	few	TRBJ2-5	TGTGCCAGCAGCGTAGCGGGGGGAGCGGTGCAGTACTTC	CASSVAGGAVQYF
-	TRBV5-1	-	TRBJ2-7	TGCGCCAGCAGCTTGTGGGTCGGGCCGACCTACGAGCAGTACTTC	CASSLWVGPTYEQYF
TRBD2	TRBV15	-	TRBJ2-1	TGTGCCACCAGCAGAGATCTAGCGGGGGGTTACAATGAGCAGTTCTTC	CATSRDLAGGYNEQFF